Listed here are 12 T cell receptor beta chains from one sample, sequenced in a study of OX40 agonist ivuxolimab in advanced cancers. Sequencing used immunoSEQ multiplex PCR; TCRdb keeps in-frame clones, though not all of them. The table has around 46,000 clones, around 89% seen once. The sequences come from CD4+ or CD8+ T cells sorted from blood, collected in a trial of the OX40 agonist ivuxolimab. The receptors here all came from an adult with an advanced solid tumor such as melanoma, head and neck, liver or kidney cancer.

The chain recombines TRBV4-3 with TRBJ1-6, with D uncertain. The CDR3 runs to 15 residues. Trimming pared 0 bases from V and 9 bases from J, leaving 12 bases between. Germline CDR1 LGHNA, CDR2 YSLEER. CDR3 bases: TGCGCCAGCAGCCAAGATTTGGGTTTCGGTTCACCCCTCCACTTT. Its protein product is CASSQDLGFGSPLHF.

The chain employs TRBV6-4 and TRBJ2-6, with D unresolved. The CDR3 totals 15 residues. V was pared by 0 bases and J by 0 bases, with 3 bases between. CDR1 MRHNA and CDR2 SNTAGT come from the germline V gene. The CDR3 nucleotides are TGTGCCAGCAGTGACTCGGACTCTGGGGCCAACGTCCTGACTTTC. It is translated as CASSDSDSGANVLTF.

CDR3 loop: CSARGGYGYTF. For the CDR3, the DNA is TGCAGCGCCCGAGGGGGTTATGGCTACACCTTC. This sequence joins TRBV29-1 and TRBJ1-2, with D possibly TRBD1 on 6 matching bases. The germline gives CDR1 SQVTM, CDR2 ANQGSEA. This CDR3 is built from 11 residues. V was pared by 7 bases and J by 5 bases, with 11 bases between.

The chain carries TRBV4-3 and TRBJ1-3; possibly TRBD1 for D (5 bases). The germline V gene encodes CDR1 LGHNA and CDR2 YSLEER. This CDR3 contains 14 residues. With 3 bases removed from V and 3 bases from J, the gap between germline ends came to 9 bases. CDR3 in DNA: TGCGCCAGCAGCCACGGGGGAATTGGAAACACCATATATTTT. Translated: CASSHGGIGNTIYF.

V usage is TRBV19 and J usage is TRBJ2-5; D is possibly TRBD1 or TRBD2 (5 bases each). The germline V gene has CDR1 LNHDA and CDR2 SQIVND (reference sequence). Trimming cost V 1 base and J 2 bases, with 14 bases left between them. The length of the CDR3 is 16 residues. The CDR3 bases are TGTGCCAGTAGTATAGTTTGGGACGGCCTTCAAGAGACCCAGTACTTC. Translation gives CASSIVWDGLQETQYF.

The J gene is TRBJ2-1, the V gene TRBV7-2, with 8 nucleotides matching TRBD1. Per the germline V gene, CDR1 is SGHTA and CDR2 is FQGNSA. The CDR3 loop spans 13 amino acids. The V segment lost 6 bases and the J segment 9 bases; nucleotides outside the gene matches: 7. CDR3 sequence reads: CASRTTGEVEQFF. CDR3 DNA sequence: TGTGCCAGCAGAACGACAGGGGAGGTTGAGCAGTTCTTC.

This chain uses TRBV5-1 with TRBJ1-2; D gene unclear. CDR1 SGHRS and CDR2 YFSETQ come from the germline V gene. CDR3 length equals 15 residues. V gave up 4 bases and J gave up 1 base, with 14 bases separating them. CDR3 region: CASSEGPLFNYGYTF. The CDR3 bases are TGCGCCAGCAGCGAAGGGCCCCTCTTTAACTATGGCTACACCTTC.

The rearrangement links TRBV6-4 to TRBJ2-1, with 7 bases that match TRBD2. CDR3 length: 15 residues. Germline loops: CDR1 MRHNA, CDR2 SNTAGT. V lost 4 bases to trimming and J lost 4 bases; unmatched junction nucleotides: 7. CDR3 sequence: CASSARAGNYNEQFF. The DNA for the CDR3 is TGTGCCAGCAGTGCCCGAGCGGGGAATTACAATGAGCAGTTCTTC.

The chain employs TRBV5-1 and TRBJ2-1; tentatively, D is TRBD1 or TRBD2 (6 bases each). The V gene lost 0 bases and the J gene lost 7 bases, with 17 bases spanning the gap. This CDR3 is 16 amino acids long. The germline gives CDR1 SGHRS, CDR2 YFSETQ. CDR3 DNA sequence: TGCGCCAGCAGCTTGGGCGGCCGGGGGCCCCTAAATGAGCAGTTCTTC. It specifies CASSLGGRGPLNEQFF.

This clone was recorded once. The chain is built from TRBV18 and TRBJ2-1; 9 bases fit TRBD2. The CDR3 is 18 residues long. V lost 0 bases, J lost 2 bases, and 8 bases stayed unmatched. CDR1 is KGHSH, CDR2 LQKENI, per germline. CDR3 nucleotides: TGTGCCAGCTCACCACCGGGACTAGCAGGAGGGGCCTACAATGAGCAGTTCTTC. This encodes CASSPPGLAGGAYNEQFF.

This chain uses TRBV27 with TRBJ2-7; TRBD1 matches 10 bases. V lost 7 bases, J lost 7 bases, and 10 bases stayed unmatched. Germline lookup yields CDR1 MNHEY and CDR2 SMNVEV (reference sequence). The CDR3 contains 14 residues. The CDR3 nucleotides read TGTGCCAGCACTTGGGGGACAGGGGTAGGTGAGCAGTACTTC. Translation: CASTWGTGVGEQYF.

This rearrangement joins TRBV4-1 to TRBJ2-3; TRBD2 might be the D (5 bases). Per the germline V gene, CDR1 is MGHRA and CDR2 is YSYEKL. Between the trimmed V and J ends, which lost 1 base and 0 bases, there was a span of 14 bases. This CDR3 is 17 amino acids long. DNA for the CDR3: TGCGCCAGCAGCCAAGGGCCGGGAAAAACTAGCACAGATACGCAGTATTTT. Encoded protein: CASSQGPGKTSTDTQYF.